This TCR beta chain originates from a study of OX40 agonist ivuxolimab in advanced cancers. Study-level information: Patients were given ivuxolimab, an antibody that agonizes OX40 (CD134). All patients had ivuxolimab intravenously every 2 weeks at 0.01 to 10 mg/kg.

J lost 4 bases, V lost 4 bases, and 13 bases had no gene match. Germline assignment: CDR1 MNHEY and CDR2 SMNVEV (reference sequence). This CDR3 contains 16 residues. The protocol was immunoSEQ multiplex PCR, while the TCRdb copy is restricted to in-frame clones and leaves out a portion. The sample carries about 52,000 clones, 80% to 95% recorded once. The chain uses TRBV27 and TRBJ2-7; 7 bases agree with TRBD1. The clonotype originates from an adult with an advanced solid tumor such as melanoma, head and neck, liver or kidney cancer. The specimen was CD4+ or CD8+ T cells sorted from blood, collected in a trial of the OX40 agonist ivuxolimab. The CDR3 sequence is CASSWSTGTEFYEQYF. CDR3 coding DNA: TGTGCCAGCAGTTGGAGTACTGGGACAGAGTTTTACGAGCAGTACTTC.